The clone carrying this T cell receptor (beta chain) turned up a few times. These data originate in a study of blood T cell repertoires in COVID-19. Authors' data handling: Using reference gene primer amplification, nucleated cell counts were estimated. The protocol was immunoSEQ multiplex PCR, while the TCRdb copy is restricted to in-frame clones and leaves out a portion. V and J calls and clone size are those listed in that table; D and trimming were worked out from the DNA. The sample has 250,000 or so clones, roughly 80% seen once. CDR3 size: 16 residues. The germline V gene has CDR1 MNHEY and CDR2 SVGEGT. Trimming pared 5 bases from V and 5 bases from J, leaving 19 bases between.

Specimen: PBMCs or T cells enriched from blood (not recorded which). The chain recombines TRBV6-2 or TRBV6-3 with TRBJ1-5; no definite D call. The sequence derives from a man in his 60s who had recovered from COVID-19. Here the CDR3 reads CASSTPAISLYQPQHF. CDR3 in DNA: TGTGCCAGCAGTACTCCAGCGATCTCCTTGTATCAGCCCCAGCATTTT.